The following is a T cell receptor (beta chain) sequence with its context. The antigen remains unidentified. This CDR3 spans 18 amino acids. Germline V CDR1 and CDR2: MNHEY, SVGEGT. This specimen belongs to a study of monozygotic twins with inflammatory bowel disease. Study results and limitations: Healthy co-twins, by inverse Simpson, had higher TCRbeta diversity than their siblings with IBD.

One entry per CDR3 protein, without DNA, is what TCRdb gives after re-calling the 5' RACE reads. The sample has fewer than 550,000 distinct CDR3 sequences. The sequenced material came from blood. This clonotype was sampled from a human donor with ulcerative colitis or Crohn's disease, or a healthy co-twin of an affected twin (not recorded which). The chain employs TRBV6-2 or TRBV6-3 and TRBJ1-5. The CDR3 is CASSYFEVPKGLNQPQHF.